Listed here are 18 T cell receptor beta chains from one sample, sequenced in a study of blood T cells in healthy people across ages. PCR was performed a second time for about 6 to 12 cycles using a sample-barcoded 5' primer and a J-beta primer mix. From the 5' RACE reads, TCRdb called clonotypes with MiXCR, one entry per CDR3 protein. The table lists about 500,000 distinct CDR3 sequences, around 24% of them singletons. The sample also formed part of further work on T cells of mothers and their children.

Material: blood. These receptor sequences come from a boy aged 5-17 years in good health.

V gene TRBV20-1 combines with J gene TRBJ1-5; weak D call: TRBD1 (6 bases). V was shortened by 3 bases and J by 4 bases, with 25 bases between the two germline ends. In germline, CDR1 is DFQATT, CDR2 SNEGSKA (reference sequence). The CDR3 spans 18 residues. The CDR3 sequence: CSARPLRRDTKRNQPQHF. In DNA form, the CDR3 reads TGCAGTGCTAGGCCTCTGAGGCGGGACACAAAGAGAAATCAGCCCCAGCATTTT.

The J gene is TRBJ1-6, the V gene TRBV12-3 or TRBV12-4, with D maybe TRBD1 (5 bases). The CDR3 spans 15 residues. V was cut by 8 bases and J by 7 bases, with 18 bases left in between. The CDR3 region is CASGGEGLGNSPLHF. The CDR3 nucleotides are TGTGCCAGCGGGGGTGAGGGGCTTGGCAATTCACCCCTCCACTTT.

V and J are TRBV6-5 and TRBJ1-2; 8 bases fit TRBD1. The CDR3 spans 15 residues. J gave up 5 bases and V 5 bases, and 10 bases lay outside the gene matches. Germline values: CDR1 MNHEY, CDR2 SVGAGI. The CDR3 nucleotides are TGTGCCAGCAGTCGCGGCAGGGGGCTCCCTTATGGCTACACCTTC. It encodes CASSRGRGLPYGYTF.

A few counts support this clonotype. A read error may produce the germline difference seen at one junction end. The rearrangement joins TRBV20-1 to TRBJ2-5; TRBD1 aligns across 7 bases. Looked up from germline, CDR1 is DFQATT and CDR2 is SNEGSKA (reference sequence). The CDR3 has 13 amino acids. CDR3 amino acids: CSADRDSQGTQYF. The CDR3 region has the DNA TGCAGTGCTGACCGGGACAGTCAAGGGACCCAGTACTTC.

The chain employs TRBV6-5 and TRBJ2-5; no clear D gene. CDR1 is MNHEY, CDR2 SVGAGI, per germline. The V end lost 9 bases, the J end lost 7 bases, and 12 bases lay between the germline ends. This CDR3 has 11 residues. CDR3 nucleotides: TGTGCCAGTCTCCATTGGCCGACCCAGTACTTC. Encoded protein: CASLHWPTQYF.

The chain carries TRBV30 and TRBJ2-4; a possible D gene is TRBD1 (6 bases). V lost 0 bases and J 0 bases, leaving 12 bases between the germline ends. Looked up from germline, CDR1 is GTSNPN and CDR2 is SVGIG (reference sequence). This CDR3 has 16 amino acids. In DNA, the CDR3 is TGTGCCTGGAGTGTACCTCAGGGGATAGCCAAAAACATTCAGTACTTC. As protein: CAWSVPQGIAKNIQYF.

CDR3 loop: CASSHPMTGANVLTF. CDR3 nucleotides: TGTGCCAGCAGCCATCCAATGACTGGGGCCAACGTCCTGACTTTC. This rearrangement joins TRBV11-2 to TRBJ2-6; D is uncertain. V lost 5 bases, J lost 2 bases, and 10 bases lay in between. This CDR3 is 15 amino acids long. Looked up from germline, CDR1 is SGHAT and CDR2 is FQNNGV.

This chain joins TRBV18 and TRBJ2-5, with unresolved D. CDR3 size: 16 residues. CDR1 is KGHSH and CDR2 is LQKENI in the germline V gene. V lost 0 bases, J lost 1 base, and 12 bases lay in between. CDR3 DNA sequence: TGTGCCAGCTCACCACCCGTTCGCCAGTCCCAAGAGACCCAGTACTTC. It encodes CASSPPVRQSQETQYF.

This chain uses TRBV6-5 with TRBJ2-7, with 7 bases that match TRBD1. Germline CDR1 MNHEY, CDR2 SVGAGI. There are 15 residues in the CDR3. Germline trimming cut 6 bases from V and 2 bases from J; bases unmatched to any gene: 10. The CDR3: CASRPTGAGPYEQYF. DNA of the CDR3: TGTGCCAGCAGGCCCACAGGGGCCGGCCCCTACGAGCAGTACTTC.

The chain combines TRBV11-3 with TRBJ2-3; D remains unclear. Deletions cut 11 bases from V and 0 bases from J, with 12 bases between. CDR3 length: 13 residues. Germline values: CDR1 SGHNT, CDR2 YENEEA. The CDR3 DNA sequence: TGTGCCCCCCGGTGGTCTAGCACAGATACGCAGTATTTT. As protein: CAPRWSSTDTQYF.

This CDR3 is CASSQFHGDRGPYEQYF. The CDR3 coding sequence is TGCGCCAGCAGTCAATTCCATGGGGACAGGGGGCCCTACGAGCAGTACTTC. The rearrangement uses TRBV4-1 and TRBJ2-7; 12 nucleotides agree with TRBD1. The CDR3 has 17 residues. Germline loops: CDR1 MGHRA, CDR2 YSYEKL. The junction had 11 bases not matched to a gene; V was cut back by 6 bases and J by 2 bases.

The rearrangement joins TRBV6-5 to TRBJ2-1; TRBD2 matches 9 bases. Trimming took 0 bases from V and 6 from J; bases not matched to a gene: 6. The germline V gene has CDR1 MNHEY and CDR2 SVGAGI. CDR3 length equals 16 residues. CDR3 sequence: CASSYSNLAGSNEQFF. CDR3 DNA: TGTGCCAGCAGTTACTCGAACCTAGCGGGGAGCAATGAGCAGTTCTTC.

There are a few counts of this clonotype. DNA for the CDR3: TGTGCCAGCAGCTCCTTGGTAACAGGGGGAGGAAATCAGCCCCAGCATTTT. It translates to CASSSLVTGGGNQPQHF. The chain is built from TRBV5-5 and TRBJ1-5, with 8 bases identical to TRBD1. The CDR3 covers 17 residues. Germline lookup yields CDR1 SGHKS and CDR2 YYEKEE (reference sequence). V lost 3 bases to trimming and J lost 4 bases; unmatched junction nucleotides: 12.

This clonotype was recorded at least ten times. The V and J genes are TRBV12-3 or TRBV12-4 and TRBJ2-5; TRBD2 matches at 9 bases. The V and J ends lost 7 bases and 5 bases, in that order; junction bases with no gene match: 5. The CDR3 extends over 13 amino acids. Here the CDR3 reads CASNSGSTETQYF. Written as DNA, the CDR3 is TGTGCCAGCAATAGCGGGAGTACTGAGACCCAGTACTTC.

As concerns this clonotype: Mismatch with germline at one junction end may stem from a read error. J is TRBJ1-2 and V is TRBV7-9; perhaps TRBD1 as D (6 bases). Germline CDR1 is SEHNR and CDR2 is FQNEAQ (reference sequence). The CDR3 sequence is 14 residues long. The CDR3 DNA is TGTGCCGGCAGCACCGCAGGGGATTTTTGGGGCTACACCTTC. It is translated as CAGSTAGDFWGYTF.

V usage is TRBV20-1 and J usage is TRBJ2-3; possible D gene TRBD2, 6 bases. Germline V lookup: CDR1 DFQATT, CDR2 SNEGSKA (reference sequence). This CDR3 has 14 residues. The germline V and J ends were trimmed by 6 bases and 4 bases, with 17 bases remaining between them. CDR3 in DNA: TGCAGTGCCCTAGGGACTTTGAACGCAGATACGCAGTATTTT. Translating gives CSALGTLNADTQYF.

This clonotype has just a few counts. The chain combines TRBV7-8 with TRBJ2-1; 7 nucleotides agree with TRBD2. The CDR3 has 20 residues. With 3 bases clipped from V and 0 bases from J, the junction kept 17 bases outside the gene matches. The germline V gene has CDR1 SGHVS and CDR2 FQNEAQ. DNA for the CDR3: TGTGCCAGCAGCTTGCCTTCAAGGAGGTCTAGCGGTTCCTCCTACAATGAGCAGTTCTTC. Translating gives CASSLPSRRSSGSSYNEQFF. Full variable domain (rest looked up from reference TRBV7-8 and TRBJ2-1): GAGVSQSPRYKVAKRGQDVALRCDPISGHVSLFWYQQALGQGPEFLTYFQNEAQLDKSGLPSDRFFAERPEGSVSTLKIQRTQQEDSAVYLCASSLPSRRSSGSSYNEQFFGPGTRLTVL.

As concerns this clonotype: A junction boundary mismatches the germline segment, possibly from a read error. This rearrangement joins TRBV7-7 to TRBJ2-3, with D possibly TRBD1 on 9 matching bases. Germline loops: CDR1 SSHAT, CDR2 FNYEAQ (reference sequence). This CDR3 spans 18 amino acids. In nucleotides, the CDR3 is TGTGCTAGCAGCCCGACACCGGGGGGGACAGGGTTAACAGATACGCAGTATTTT. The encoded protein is CASSPTPGGTGLTDTQYF. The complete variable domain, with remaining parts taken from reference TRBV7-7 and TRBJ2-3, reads GAGVSQSPRYKVTKRGQDVTLRCDPISSHATLYWYQQALGQGPEFLTYFNYEAQPDKSGLPSDRFSAERPEGSISTLTIQRTEQRDSAMYRCASSPTPGGTGLTDTQYFGPGTRLTVL.